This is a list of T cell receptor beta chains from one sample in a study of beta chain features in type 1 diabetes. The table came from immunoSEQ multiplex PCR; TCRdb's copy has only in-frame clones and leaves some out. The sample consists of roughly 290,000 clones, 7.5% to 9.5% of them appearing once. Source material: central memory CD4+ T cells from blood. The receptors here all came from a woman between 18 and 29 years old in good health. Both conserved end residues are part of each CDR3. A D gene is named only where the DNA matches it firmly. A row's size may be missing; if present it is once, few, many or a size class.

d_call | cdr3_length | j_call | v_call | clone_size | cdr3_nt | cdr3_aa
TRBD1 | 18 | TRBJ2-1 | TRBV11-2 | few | TGTGCCAGCAGCTTAAGGGGGACAGACCGTCTCAAGAACAATGAGCAGTTCTTC | CASSLRGTDRLKNNEQFF
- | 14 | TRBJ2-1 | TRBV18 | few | TGTGCCAGCTCAAGGGAGGTCTTCTACAATGAGCAGTTCTTC | CASSREVFYNEQFF
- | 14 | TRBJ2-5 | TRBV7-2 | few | TGTGCCAGCAGCTTAGTCCGGACCCAAGAGACCCAGTACTTC | CASSLVRTQETQYF
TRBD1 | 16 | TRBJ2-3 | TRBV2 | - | TGTGCCAGCAGCTTAGGACCGGGACAGGGAATAGATACGCAGTATTTT | CASSLGPGQGIDTQYF
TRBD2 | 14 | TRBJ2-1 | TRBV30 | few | TGTGCCTGGAACCCCGGGACTAGGTACAATGAGCAGTTCTTC | CAWNPGTRYNEQFF
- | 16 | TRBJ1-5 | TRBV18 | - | TGTGCCAGCTCAGCGCAGGGTGGGGGACGCAATCAGCCCCAGCATTTT | CASSAQGGGRNQPQHF
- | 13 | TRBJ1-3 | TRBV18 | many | TGTGCCAGCTCACCAGCCTCTGGAAACACCATATATTTT | CASSPASGNTIYF
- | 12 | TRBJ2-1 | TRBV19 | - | TGTGCCACCCGGGGGACCTACAATGAGCAGTTCTTC | CATRGTYNEQFF
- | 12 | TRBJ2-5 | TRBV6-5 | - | TGTGCCAGCATTACAGAAATGGGGACCCAGTACTTC | CASITEMGTQYF
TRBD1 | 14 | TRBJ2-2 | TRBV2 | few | TGTGCCAGCAGTTGGGGACAGATCACCGGGGAGCTGTTTTTT | CASSWGQITGELFF